The 12 T cell receptor beta chains in this list originate from one sample, sequenced in a study of blood T cell repertoires in COVID-19. Measured with immunoSEQ multiplex PCR; TCRdb has only the in-frame clones, and not every one. The sample lists approximately 99,000 clones, over 75% occurring once. The sample consisted of peripheral blood. All receptors derive from a human donor in a cohort sampled during active COVID-19.

The V gene is TRBV10-3, the J gene TRBJ1-6; the D gene is possibly TRBD1 (5 bases). V lost 11 bases and J 10 bases, leaving 21 bases between the germline ends. Germline V gene sequence: CDR1 ENHRY, CDR2 SYGVKD. This CDR3 has 14 amino acids. CDR3 DNA: TGTGCCTCCCGAGGAGGGGTTATGTTATCACCCCTCCACTTT. Translating gives CASRGGVMLSPLHF.

The CDR3 spells CASSPRVAGFETQYF. In DNA form, the CDR3 reads TGTGCCAGCAGCCCCCGGGTAGCGGGATTCGAGACCCAGTACTTC. This chain links TRBV9 with TRBJ2-5; 8 positions match TRBD2. J was trimmed by 5 bases and V by 4 bases; bases with no gene match: 10. The V gene's germline CDR1 is SGDLS and CDR2 YYNGEE. This CDR3 region has 15 residues.

CDR3 sequence: CATTSGDSYEQYF. As DNA, the CDR3 is TGTGCCACTACTAGCGGGGATTCCTACGAGCAGTACTTC. V gene TRBV6-6 combines with J gene TRBJ2-7; 10 nucleotides match TRBD2. This CDR3 contains 13 residues. V shed 10 bases, J shed 1 base, and the junction held 4 bases outside the gene matches. Germline V gene lookup returns CDR1 MNHNY and CDR2 SVGAGI (reference sequence).

V and J are TRBV5-4 and TRBJ2-7, with 12 bases lining up with TRBD2. The J segment lost 6 bases and the V segment lost 7 bases, leaving 8 bases of the junction unmatched. Germline V lookup: CDR1 SGHNT, CDR2 YYREEE (reference sequence). The length of the CDR3 is 14 residues. The CDR3 is CASGLAGRRGEQYF. The CDR3 coding sequence is TGTGCCAGCGGACTAGCGGGACGGCGGGGCGAGCAGTACTTC.

V gene TRBV18 combines with J gene TRBJ2-7; maybe TRBD1 (6 bases). CDR3 length equals 15 residues. V lost 2 bases and J lost 1, with 12 bases in between. Germline-derived CDR1 and CDR2 are KGHSH and LQKENI. For the CDR3, the DNA is TGTGCCAGCTCACCATCAGGGGCCCTATCCTACGAGCAGTACTTC. Translating gives CASSPSGALSYEQYF.

The gene calls are TRBV4-1 and TRBJ2-1; TRBD2 agrees at 14 bases. Germline values: CDR1 MGHRA, CDR2 YSYEKL. This CDR3 has 15 amino acids. V gave up 4 bases and J gave up 9 bases; unmatched junction bases: 5. CDR3 nucleotides: TGCGCCAGCAGCCCGGGACTAGCGGGAGTGGGTGAGCAGTTCTTC. Translating gives CASSPGLAGVGEQFF.

The rearrangement uses TRBV18 and TRBJ2-7, with 9 positions matching TRBD2. The CDR3 sequence is 16 residues long. V dropped 2 bases and J dropped 3; count of bases not matched to a gene: 8. From germline, CDR1 is KGHSH and CDR2 LQKENI. In DNA form, the CDR3 reads TGTGCCAGCTCACCAATGGAGCGGGAGGTTATCTACGAGCAGTACTTC. This encodes CASSPMEREVIYEQYF.

V and J are TRBV4-3 and TRBJ2-7; TRBD2 matches 8 bases. The CDR3 covers 16 residues. Germline CDR1 is LGHNA and CDR2 is YSLEER. Trimming removed 1 base from V and 5 bases from J; junction bases left unmatched: 10. CDR3 bases: TGCGCCAGCAGCCAAGCCGTTGCGGGAGGTCTCGACGAGCAGTACTTC. It is translated as CASSQAVAGGLDEQYF.

This clone was counted a single time. V is TRBV5-1 and J is TRBJ1-6; 7 nucleotides line up with TRBD1. After removal of 4 bases from V and 8 bases from J, the junction contained 6 bases not matched to a gene. CDR1 and CDR2 from the germline V gene are SGHRS and YFSETQ. The CDR3 sequence is 14 residues long. CDR3 in DNA: TGCGCCAGCAGCCCGGGACAGCAAGATTCACCCCTCCACTTT. It is translated as CASSPGQQDSPLHF. Based on the CDR3 plus reference TRBV5-1 and TRBJ1-6, the full variable domain is KAGVTQTPRYLIKTRGQQVTLSCSPISGHRSVSWYQQTPGQGLQFLFEYFSETQRNKGNFPGRFSGRQFSNSRSEMNVSTLELGDSALYLCASSPGQQDSPLHFGNGTRLTVT.

V gene TRBV6-6 combines with J gene TRBJ2-7; 9 bases map to TRBD2. Per germline, CDR1 MNHNY and CDR2 SVGAGI (reference sequence). The CDR3 is 13 residues long. V lost 4 bases to trimming and J lost 6 bases; unmatched junction nucleotides: 4. CDR3 loop: CASSLAGGPEQYF. In nucleotides, the CDR3 is TGTGCCAGCAGTTTGGCGGGAGGGCCCGAGCAGTACTTC.

This clone has only one observation. At one end, the junction sequence differs from germline, possibly due to a read error. The CDR3 is CATSGERDPSYNEQFF. CDR3 DNA sequence: TGTGCCACCAGCGGAGAGCGGGACCCCTCCTACAATGAGCAGTTCTTC. The rearrangement links TRBV15 to TRBJ2-1; TRBD2 matches at 7 bases. Germline CDR1 reads LNHNV; CDR2 reads YYDKDF (reference sequence). The CDR3 spans 16 residues. Drawing the rest from reference TRBV15 and TRBJ2-1, the complete variable domain is DAMVIQNPRYQVTQFGKPVTLSCSQTLNHNVMYWYQQKSSQAPKLLFHYYDKDFNNEADTPDNFQSRRPNTSFCFLDIRSPGLGDTAMYLCATSGERDPSYNEQFFGPGTRLTVL.

The chain links TRBV29-1 to TRBJ2-7; a possible D gene is TRBD1 (7 bases). CDR3 length: 14 amino acids. V lost 1 base, J lost 7 bases, and 17 bases lay in between. The germline V gene has CDR1 SQVTM and CDR2 ANQGSEA. CDR3 amino acids: CSVEVGQGGGEQYF. The CDR3 nucleotides read TGCAGCGTTGAAGTTGGGCAGGGGGGAGGTGAGCAGTACTTC.